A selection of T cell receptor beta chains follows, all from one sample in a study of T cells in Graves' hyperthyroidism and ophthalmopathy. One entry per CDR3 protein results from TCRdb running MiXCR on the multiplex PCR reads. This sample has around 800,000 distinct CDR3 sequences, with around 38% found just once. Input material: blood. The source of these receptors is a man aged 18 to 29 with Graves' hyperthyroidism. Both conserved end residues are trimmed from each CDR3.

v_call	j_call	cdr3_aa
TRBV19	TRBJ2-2	ASTPGRSGELF
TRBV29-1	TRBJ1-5	SVVIWPGQPQH
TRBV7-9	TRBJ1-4	ASSNRDRVFGKLF
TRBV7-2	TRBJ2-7	ASGEGGPSYEQY
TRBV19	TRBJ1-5	ASSMDPGQPQH
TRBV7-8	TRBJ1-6	ASSWDRGGNSPLH
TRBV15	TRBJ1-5	ATTSDRGVNQPQH
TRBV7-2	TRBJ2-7	ASSPEGQPSVYEQY
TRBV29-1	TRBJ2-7	SAPGTLTYEQY
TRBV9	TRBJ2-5	ASSVGQGVMETQY
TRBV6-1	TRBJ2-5	ASSGRGGQETQY
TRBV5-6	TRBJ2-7	ASSFPTYSYEQY
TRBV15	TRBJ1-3	ATSSGTSWNTIY
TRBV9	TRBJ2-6	ASRRTGGANVLT